These 8 T cell receptor beta chains were sequenced from one sample in a study of blood T cell repertoires in COVID-19. Libraries were prepared by immunoSEQ multiplex PCR; TCRdb keeps only in-frame clonotypes and omits some of them. In the table there are about 68,000 clones, about nine tenths of which are singletons. The material sequenced was peripheral blood. The receptors derive from a man aged 30 to 39 with acute or convalescent COVID-19.

The rearrangement joins TRBV18 to TRBJ1-5, with 7 bases lining up with TRBD1. This CDR3 is 15 amino acids long. CDR1 and CDR2 from the germline V gene are KGHSH and LQKENI. V gave up 0 bases and J gave up 7 bases; unmatched junction bases: 6. The DNA for the CDR3 is TGTGCCAGCTCACCACCGAGTCAGGGGGGCCAGCCCCAGCATTTT. Its protein is CASSPPSQGGQPQHF.

The V call is TRBV5-1, the J call TRBJ2-5, with 11 positions matching TRBD2. V dropped 5 bases and J dropped 4; count of bases not matched to a gene: 4. CDR1 is SGHRS and CDR2 is YFSETQ in the germline V gene. The CDR3 runs to 14 residues. The CDR3 reads CASRGTSGGETQYF. The CDR3 nucleotides read TGCGCCAGCAGAGGGACTAGCGGAGGAGAGACCCAGTACTTC.

V gene TRBV20-1 combines with J gene TRBJ1-2; a possible D gene is TRBD1 (6 bases). The CDR3 length is 12 residues. Germline CDR1 is DFQATT and CDR2 is SNEGSKA (reference sequence). The germline V and J ends were trimmed by 3 bases and 4 bases, with 9 bases remaining between them. Here the CDR3 DNA reads TGCAGTGCTAGTCAGGGGTCCTATGGCTACACCTTC. Residues: CSASQGSYGYTF.

The chain has TRBV7-2 and TRBJ2-3; D may be TRBD2 (5 bases). CDR1 and CDR2 (germline): SGHTA, FQGNSA. Between the trimmed V and J ends, which lost 5 bases and 4 bases, there was a span of 7 bases. CDR3 size: 12 residues. The CDR3 is CASSPGSDTQYF. The CDR3 DNA reads TGTGCCAGCAGCCCGGGATCAGATACGCAGTATTTT.

The V call is TRBV5-1, the J call TRBJ1-4; maybe TRBD1 (5 bases). The germline gives CDR1 SGHRS, CDR2 YFSETQ. The germline V and J ends were trimmed by 0 bases and 9 bases, with 15 bases remaining between them. This CDR3 region has 15 residues. The CDR3: CASSLGPMGLKKLFF. CDR3 DNA: TGCGCCAGCAGCTTGGGGCCAATGGGACTTAAAAAACTGTTTTTT.

The genes are TRBV10-3 and TRBJ2-3, with D perhaps matching TRBD2 (6 bases). This CDR3 region has 20 residues. CDR1 is ENHRY and CDR2 is SYGVKD in the germline V gene. Trimming took 0 bases from V and 0 from J, leaving 22 bases between them. The chain's CDR3 is CAISESDVGTGLSSTDTQYF. The CDR3 DNA reads as TGTGCCATCAGTGAGTCCGACGTGGGAACTGGACTAAGTAGCACAGATACGCAGTATTTT.

The gene calls are TRBV7-2 and TRBJ1-3, with no clear D. Per germline, CDR1 SGHTA and CDR2 FQGNSA. The V end was cut by 4 bases, the J end by 0 bases, with 7 bases between. The CDR3 is 14 amino acids. For the CDR3, the DNA is TGTGCCAGCAGCTCAGGTTTCTCTGGAAACACCATATATTTT. Amino acids: CASSSGFSGNTIYF.

The CDR3 loop reads CASSLSRTRDEQYF. As DNA, the CDR3 is TGTGCCAGCAGCTTAAGTAGGACTAGAGACGAGCAGTACTTC. The chain has TRBV7-2 and TRBJ2-7; 7 bases align to TRBD2. This CDR3 has 14 amino acids. CDR1 and CDR2 (germline): SGHTA, FQGNSA. The V segment lost 2 bases and the J segment 5 bases; nucleotides outside the gene matches: 6.